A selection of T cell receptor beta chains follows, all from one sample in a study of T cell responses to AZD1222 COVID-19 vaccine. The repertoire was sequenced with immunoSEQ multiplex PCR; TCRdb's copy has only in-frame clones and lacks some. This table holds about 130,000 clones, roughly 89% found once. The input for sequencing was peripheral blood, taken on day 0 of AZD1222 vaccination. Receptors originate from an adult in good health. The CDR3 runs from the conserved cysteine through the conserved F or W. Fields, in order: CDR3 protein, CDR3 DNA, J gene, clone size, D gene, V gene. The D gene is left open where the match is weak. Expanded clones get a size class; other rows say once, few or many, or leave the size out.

cdr3_aa: CSVDRVKTYNEQFF
cdr3_nt: TGCAGCGTTGACCGGGTGAAGACCTACAATGAGCAGTTCTTC
j_call: TRBJ2-1
clone_size: NA
d_call: NA
v_call: TRBV29-1

cdr3_aa: CASSRPSSVGETQYF
cdr3_nt: TGTGCCAGCAGCCGACCCTCGAGTGTCGGGGAGACCCAGTACTTC
j_call: TRBJ2-5
clone_size: NA
d_call: NA
v_call: TRBV3-1/TRBV3-2

cdr3_aa: CANGPKAFF
cdr3_nt: TGTGCCAACGGGCCAAAAGCTTTCTTT
j_call: TRBJ1-1
clone_size: NA
d_call: NA
v_call: TRBV11-3

cdr3_aa: CASRDRSLGNSPLHF
cdr3_nt: TGTGCTAGCCGAGACAGGAGCCTAGGAAATTCACCCCTCCACTTT
j_call: TRBJ1-6
clone_size: NA
d_call: NA
v_call: TRBV12-5

cdr3_aa: CSVRQKLEAFF
cdr3_nt: TGCAGCGTTCGGCAGAAACTTGAAGCTTTCTTT
j_call: TRBJ1-1
clone_size: once
d_call: NA
v_call: TRBV29-1

cdr3_aa: CASSQDDVKANEKLFF
cdr3_nt: TGTGCCAGCAGCCAAGATGATGTTAAGGCTAATGAAAAACTGTTTTTT
j_call: TRBJ1-4
clone_size: NA
d_call: NA
v_call: TRBV4-2

cdr3_aa: CASSGRDRAYEQYF
cdr3_nt: TGTGCCAGCAGCGGCCGGGACAGGGCCTACGAGCAGTACTTC
j_call: TRBJ2-7
clone_size: NA
d_call: TRBD1
v_call: TRBV5-4

cdr3_aa: CSARTTGSQYF
cdr3_nt: TGCAGTGCTAGAACGACAGGGTCCCAGTACTTC
j_call: TRBJ2-5
clone_size: NA
d_call: TRBD1
v_call: TRBV20-1

cdr3_aa: CASSPWRETSGVSYEQYF
cdr3_nt: TGTGCCAGCAGCCCTTGGCGGGAAACTAGCGGGGTTTCCTACGAGCAGTACTTC
j_call: TRBJ2-7
clone_size: NA
d_call: TRBD2
v_call: TRBV5-4

cdr3_aa: CASSPGSTASYEQYF
cdr3_nt: TGTGCCAGCTCACCGGGTAGTACGGCGTCCTACGAGCAGTACTTC
j_call: TRBJ2-7
clone_size: NA
d_call: NA
v_call: TRBV18

cdr3_aa: CASSHNSNYGYTF
cdr3_nt: TGTGCCAGCAGCCATAATTCAAACTATGGCTACACCTTC
j_call: TRBJ1-2
clone_size: NA
d_call: NA
v_call: TRBV3-1/TRBV3-2

cdr3_aa: CASSSYRSDGYTF
cdr3_nt: TGTGCCAGCAGCTCATATCGTTCGGATGGCTACACCTTC
j_call: TRBJ1-2
clone_size: NA
d_call: NA
v_call: TRBV7-6

cdr3_aa: CASSLRVFF
cdr3_nt: TGTGCCAGCAGCTTGCGGGTTTTTTTT
j_call: TRBJ1-3
clone_size: NA
d_call: NA
v_call: TRBV27

cdr3_aa: CASSPEWAGANSFEAFF
cdr3_nt: TGTGCCAGCAGCCCCGAGTGGGCAGGGGCGAATAGTTTCGAAGCTTTCTTT
j_call: TRBJ1-1
clone_size: NA
d_call: NA
v_call: TRBV2

cdr3_aa: CAYRDRSIVELFF
cdr3_nt: TGTGCCTACCGGGACAGGTCTATCGTAGAACTGTTTTTT
j_call: TRBJ1-4
clone_size: NA
d_call: TRBD1
v_call: TRBV30

cdr3_aa: CASSPPRGFSYEQYF
cdr3_nt: TGCGCCAGCAGCCCGCCCCGGGGGTTCTCCTACGAGCAGTACTTC
j_call: TRBJ2-7
clone_size: NA
d_call: NA
v_call: TRBV5-1

cdr3_aa: CASSLGLAGYNEQFF
cdr3_nt: TGCGCCAGCAGCTTGGGGCTAGCGGGCTACAATGAGCAGTTCTTC
j_call: TRBJ2-1
clone_size: NA
d_call: TRBD2
v_call: TRBV5-1

cdr3_aa: CASSLALRRGVGTEAFF
cdr3_nt: TGCGCCAGCAGCTTGGCCCTTAGGCGCGGGGTAGGCACTGAAGCTTTCTTT
j_call: TRBJ1-1
clone_size: NA
d_call: NA
v_call: TRBV5-1

cdr3_aa: CASSIAGGFTGELFF
cdr3_nt: TGTGCCAGTAGTATAGCCGGCGGTTTCACCGGGGAGCTGTTTTTT
j_call: TRBJ2-2
clone_size: NA
d_call: NA
v_call: TRBV19

cdr3_aa: CSALRDTIYF
cdr3_nt: TGCAGTGCACTTCGGGACACCATATATTTT
j_call: TRBJ1-3
clone_size: NA
d_call: NA
v_call: TRBV20-1

cdr3_aa: CASSLTPGAWTGNTIYF
cdr3_nt: TGTGCCAGCAGCCTAACGCCAGGGGCTTGGACTGGAAACACCATATATTTT
j_call: TRBJ1-3
clone_size: NA
d_call: NA
v_call: TRBV14

cdr3_aa: CASSAGGNTEAFF
cdr3_nt: TGTGCCAGCAGCGCCGGGGGGAACACTGAAGCTTTCTTT
j_call: TRBJ1-1
clone_size: NA
d_call: NA
v_call: TRBV5-4

cdr3_aa: CASSRPLPPTGGPANEQFF
cdr3_nt: TGTGCCAGCAGCCGCCCCTTACCGCCGACGGGGGGGCCCGCCAATGAGCAGTTCTTC
j_call: TRBJ2-1
clone_size: NA
d_call: TRBD2
v_call: TRBV4-2

cdr3_aa: CASSPGQGARYGYTF
cdr3_nt: TGTGCCAGCAGCCCGGGACAGGGGGCACGATATGGCTACACCTTC
j_call: TRBJ1-2
clone_size: NA
d_call: TRBD1
v_call: TRBV7-6

cdr3_aa: CASSLVGLEEETQYF
cdr3_nt: TGTGCCAGCAGCTTGGTGGGACTAGAGGAAGAGACCCAGTACTTC
j_call: TRBJ2-5
clone_size: NA
d_call: TRBD2
v_call: TRBV5-4

cdr3_aa: CASTRGVETGELFF
cdr3_nt: TGTGCCAGCACCCGAGGGGTGGAAACCGGGGAGCTGTTTTTT
j_call: TRBJ2-2
clone_size: NA
d_call: NA
v_call: TRBV6-5

cdr3_aa: CACAARSGNTIYF
cdr3_nt: TGTGCCTGCGCAGCCCGCTCTGGAAACACCATATATTTT
j_call: TRBJ1-3
clone_size: NA
d_call: NA
v_call: TRBV30

cdr3_aa: CASMDPRGTGYTF
cdr3_nt: TGTGCCAGCATGGACCCCCGGGGAACTGGCTACACCTTC
j_call: TRBJ1-2
clone_size: NA
d_call: NA
v_call: TRBV2

cdr3_aa: CASSIMGEQYF
cdr3_nt: TGTGCCAGTAGTATTATGGGCGAGCAGTACTTC
j_call: TRBJ2-7
clone_size: NA
d_call: NA
v_call: TRBV19

cdr3_aa: CASKSGEGGKLFF
cdr3_nt: TGTGCCAGCAAATCCGGGGAGGGTGGAAAACTGTTTTTT
j_call: TRBJ1-4
clone_size: NA
d_call: NA
v_call: TRBV25-1

cdr3_aa: CASSSGANVLTF
cdr3_nt: TGTGCCAGCAGTTCTGGGGCCAACGTCCTGACTTTC
j_call: TRBJ2-6
clone_size: NA
d_call: NA
v_call: TRBV27

cdr3_aa: CASSWGNTGELFF
cdr3_nt: TGTGCCAGTAGTTGGGGAAACACCGGGGAGCTGTTTTTT
j_call: TRBJ2-2
clone_size: NA
d_call: NA
v_call: TRBV19

cdr3_aa: CAWSQGAYEQYF
cdr3_nt: TGTGCCTGGAGCCAGGGGGCCTACGAGCAGTACTTC
j_call: TRBJ2-7
clone_size: NA
d_call: TRBD1
v_call: TRBV30

cdr3_aa: CASSPRNQDEKLFF
cdr3_nt: TGTGCCAGCAGCCCCCGGAACCAGGATGAAAAACTGTTTTTT
j_call: TRBJ1-4
clone_size: NA
d_call: NA
v_call: TRBV12-1

cdr3_aa: CASSESWVLGGYTF
cdr3_nt: TGTGCCAGCAGTGAAAGTTGGGTGCTGGGAGGCTACACCTTC
j_call: TRBJ1-2
clone_size: NA
d_call: NA
v_call: TRBV6-1

cdr3_aa: CASTDRRYGYTF
cdr3_nt: TGTGCCAGCACCGACCGTCGCTATGGCTACACCTTC
j_call: TRBJ1-2
clone_size: NA
d_call: NA
v_call: TRBV9

cdr3_aa: CASSLALAGGGSFVTEAFF
cdr3_nt: TGTGCCAGCAGCTTAGCGCTTGCGGGGGGCGGGTCATTTGTCACTGAAGCTTTCTTT
j_call: TRBJ1-1
clone_size: NA
d_call: NA
v_call: TRBV7-9

cdr3_aa: CASSFGSPQGTEAFF
cdr3_nt: TGTGCCAGCAGCTTCGGGTCCCCCCAAGGCACTGAAGCTTTCTTT
j_call: TRBJ1-1
clone_size: NA
d_call: NA
v_call: TRBV7-9

cdr3_aa: CASSRPGQAYGYTF
cdr3_nt: TGTGCCAGTAGTAGGCCGGGACAGGCCTATGGCTACACCTTC
j_call: TRBJ1-2
clone_size: NA
d_call: TRBD1
v_call: TRBV19

cdr3_aa: CASSVADPRKGARDTGELFF
cdr3_nt: TGTGCCAGCAGCGTAGCTGACCCCCGGAAAGGGGCAAGGGACACCGGGGAGCTGTTTTTT
j_call: TRBJ2-2
clone_size: NA
d_call: NA
v_call: TRBV9

cdr3_aa: CASSQAGMRENIQYF
cdr3_nt: TGCGCCAGCAGCCAAGCGGGGATGAGGGAAAACATTCAGTACTTC
j_call: TRBJ2-4
clone_size: NA
d_call: TRBD2
v_call: TRBV5-1

cdr3_aa: CASSSEPGQGNNEQFF
cdr3_nt: TGTGCCAGCAGCTCCGAACCGGGACAGGGAAACAATGAGCAGTTCTTC
j_call: TRBJ2-1
clone_size: NA
d_call: TRBD1
v_call: TRBV11-3

cdr3_aa: CASGGGETQYF
cdr3_nt: TGCGCCAGCGGGGGAGGGGAGACCCAGTACTTC
j_call: TRBJ2-5
clone_size: NA
d_call: TRBD2
v_call: TRBV5-1

cdr3_aa: CASSESGRNYGYTF
cdr3_nt: TGCGCCAGCAGTGAGTCCGGCAGGAACTATGGCTACACCTTC
j_call: TRBJ1-2
clone_size: NA
d_call: NA
v_call: TRBV10-1

cdr3_aa: CASSLRSGEWNYGYTF
cdr3_nt: TGTGCCAGCAGCTTACGGTCAGGGGAGTGGAACTATGGCTACACCTTC
j_call: TRBJ1-2
clone_size: once
d_call: NA
v_call: TRBV7-2

cdr3_aa: CASSAQQGNNSPLHF
cdr3_nt: TGTGCCAGCAGTGCCCAACAGGGGAATAATTCACCCCTCCACTTT
j_call: TRBJ1-6
clone_size: NA
d_call: TRBD1
v_call: TRBV6-4

cdr3_aa: CAWSVLGLNAF
cdr3_nt: TGTGCCTGGAGTGTACTGGGATTGAACGCCTTC
j_call: TRBJ1-2
clone_size: NA
d_call: NA
v_call: TRBV30

cdr3_aa: CASSEASGIEKLFF
cdr3_nt: TGTGCCAGCAGTGAAGCTTCGGGGATTGAAAAACTGTTTTTT
j_call: TRBJ1-4
clone_size: NA
d_call: NA
v_call: TRBV2

cdr3_aa: CASSPRPGQGIGSGNTIYF
cdr3_nt: TGTGCCAGCAGCCCCCGACCGGGACAGGGAATTGGGTCTGGAAACACCATATATTTT
j_call: TRBJ1-3
clone_size: NA
d_call: TRBD1
v_call: TRBV4-2

cdr3_aa: CAITDSAGNTIYF
cdr3_nt: TGTGCCATCACTGACAGCGCCGGCAACACCATATATTTT
j_call: TRBJ1-3
clone_size: NA
d_call: NA
v_call: TRBV10-3

cdr3_aa: CASNPKSTNYGYTF
cdr3_nt: TGTGCCAGCAATCCAAAGTCGACTAACTATGGCTACACCTTC
j_call: TRBJ1-2
clone_size: NA
d_call: NA
v_call: TRBV6-5

cdr3_aa: CASSLAAGQGTGSNQPQHF
cdr3_nt: TGTGCCAGCAGCTTAGCGGCGGGACAGGGAACGGGAAGCAATCAGCCCCAGCATTTT
j_call: TRBJ1-5
clone_size: NA
d_call: TRBD1
v_call: TRBV7-4

cdr3_aa: CASRPGTDNSPLHF
cdr3_nt: TGTGCCAGCAGACCCGGGACCGATAATTCACCCCTCCACTTT
j_call: TRBJ1-6
clone_size: NA
d_call: NA
v_call: TRBV3-1/TRBV3-2

cdr3_aa: CSVDRGSDEQYF
cdr3_nt: TGCAGCGTTGACCGGGGGTCCGACGAGCAGTACTTC
j_call: TRBJ2-7
clone_size: NA
d_call: NA
v_call: TRBV29-1

cdr3_aa: CSAPGTYGYTF
cdr3_nt: TGCAGTGCTCCTGGGACCTATGGCTACACCTTC
j_call: TRBJ1-2
clone_size: NA
d_call: NA
v_call: TRBV20-1

cdr3_aa: CSASWGGKNTEAFF
cdr3_nt: TGCAGTGCTAGTTGGGGGGGAAAGAACACTGAAGCTTTCTTT
j_call: TRBJ1-1
clone_size: NA
d_call: NA
v_call: TRBV20-1